The next 30 T cell receptor beta chains were all read from a single sample in a study of T cells in Graves' hyperthyroidism and ophthalmopathy (dated by TCRdb to between 2018 and 2021). The library was made by multiplex PCR. Sequencing relied on an Illumina HiSeq 2000. The TCR beta CDR3 regions were amplified from the RNA transcripts. The TCR CDR3 was subjected to a first round of RT-PCR using the HTBI primer set and the Qiagen OneStep RT-PCR kit. Clones were called with MiXCR by TCRdb after fastp trimmed the public reads at Q25, and only in-frame beta chains were retained. Rows with a matching CDR3 protein are joined into one entry that keeps the most common DNA and genes. In all, the sample holds around 370,000 distinct CDR3 sequences, and 18% of those were seen once. The leading ten clones occupy 35% to 45% of the sample. What was sequenced was blood. The receptors stem from a man aged 18 to 29 with Graves' ophthalmopathy.

CDR3: CASSSHTGGQDRGYTF. The CDR3 region has the DNA TGTGCCAGCAGCTCTCACACTGGGGGGCAGGACCGCGGCTACACCTTC. The V call is TRBV25-1, the J call TRBJ1-2; D is possibly TRBD1 (6 bases). V gave up 6 bases and J gave up 8 bases, with 25 bases separating them. Germline lookup yields CDR1 MGHDK and CDR2 SYGVNS. The CDR3 contains 16 residues.

This clonotype was seen a few times. This sequence joins TRBV5-4 and TRBJ2-6; D is perhaps TRBD1 or TRBD2 (5 bases each). The CDR3 contains 16 residues. Deletions cut 0 bases from V and 4 bases from J, with 11 bases between. CDR1 is SGHNT, CDR2 YYREEE, per germline (reference sequence). CDR3 amino acids: CASSLGGETGANVLTF. The CDR3 DNA reads TGTGCCAGCAGCTTGGGAGGGGAGACAGGGGCCAACGTCCTGACTTTC.

Only one count was recorded for this clonotype. Possible read error: a much larger clone is one base away. The rearrangement joins TRBV5-6 to TRBJ2-1; 14 nucleotides agree with TRBD2. CDR3 length: 16 amino acids. In germline, CDR1 is SGHDT, CDR2 YYEEEE. CDR3 nucleotides: TGTGCCGGCAGCTTACCGGGACTAGCGGGGGTGAATGAGCAGTTCTTC. Encoded protein: CAGSLPGLAGVNEQFF.

At least ten counts were recorded for this clonotype. The chain is built from TRBV28 and TRBJ2-5; 9 bases are shared with TRBD1. The ends lost 6 bases at V and 4 bases at J; junction bases unmatched: 9. This CDR3 has 15 amino acids. Germline V lookup: CDR1 MDHEN, CDR2 SYDVKM. The CDR3 DNA follows: TGTGCCAGCAGCCTTGGACAGGGGAGGCGAGAGACCCAGTACTTC. Encoded protein: CASSLGQGRRETQYF.

This clonotype has at least ten counts. The J gene is TRBJ2-1, the V gene TRBV11-2; TRBD1 is a possible D gene (5 bases). Trimming took 5 bases from V and 8 from J, leaving 10 bases between them. Germline CDR1 reads SGHAT; CDR2 reads FQNNGV. The CDR3 loop spans 12 amino acids. CDR3 sequence (DNA): TGTGCCAGCAGCCTCAGGGTTGATGAGCAGTTCTTC. It yields the protein CASSLRVDEQFF.

The gene calls are TRBV20-1 and TRBJ1-2; D gene unclear. Trimming removed 0 bases from V and 6 bases from J, with 11 bases in between. Germline V gives CDR1 DFQATT, CDR2 SNEGSKA (reference sequence). The CDR3 totals 13 residues. DNA of the CDR3: TGCAGTGCTAGAGATTTGGGTCGCGATGGCTACACCTTC. Protein: CSARDLGRDGYTF.

This clonotype was recorded at least ten times. The DNA for the CDR3 is TGTGCCAGCAGTTACGAGGGGGTAGATCAGCCCCAGCATTTT. Encoded protein: CASSYEGVDQPQHF. V and J are TRBV6-6 and TRBJ1-5; a weak D match, TRBD1 (6 bases). Trimming took off 2 bases at V and 5 bases at J, with 10 bases between the two ends. The length of the CDR3 is 14 residues. CDR1 and CDR2 (germline): MNHNY, SVGAGI (reference sequence).

This clonotype was found many times. This chain joins TRBV12-3 or TRBV12-4 and TRBJ2-3, with 10 bases fitting TRBD1. The ends lost 7 bases at V and 3 bases at J; junction bases unmatched: 13. This CDR3 is 17 amino acids long. CDR3 in DNA: TGTGCCAGCAACCCACCGCCGGGACAGGGGTTGACAGATACGCAGTATTTT. It yields the protein CASNPPPGQGLTDTQYF.

This clonotype has just a few counts. The V call is TRBV9, the J call TRBJ1-1; possibly TRBD1 for D (6 bases). The CDR3 runs 18 residues. Germline V gene sequence: CDR1 SGDLS, CDR2 YYNGEE. Trimming took 4 bases from V and 3 from J, leaving 25 bases between them. Here the CDR3 DNA reads TGTGCCAGCAGCATCTTCGGACAGCGTCCTCTTAAAGACACTGAAGCTTTCTTT. This translates into CASSIFGQRPLKDTEAFF.

This chain joins TRBV7-9 and TRBJ1-5; D is possibly TRBD1 (5 bases). This CDR3 spans 17 amino acids. V lost 2 bases and J 4 bases, leaving 18 bases between the germline ends. The germline V gene has CDR1 SEHNR and CDR2 FQNEAQ (reference sequence). CDR3 protein: CASSLILSGTENQPQHF. CDR3 nucleotide sequence: TGTGCCAGCAGCTTAATCTTATCCGGGACTGAGAATCAGCCCCAGCATTTT.

The V call is TRBV5-4, the J call TRBJ2-7; D is ambiguous. V was cut by 0 bases and J by 4 bases, with 8 bases left in between. Germline CDR1 SGHNT, CDR2 YYREEE (reference sequence). The CDR3 runs 13 residues. The CDR3 loop reads CASSLEDRYEQYF. CDR3 nucleotides: TGTGCCAGCAGCTTGGAAGACCGATACGAGCAGTACTTC.

J is TRBJ2-2 and V is TRBV12-3 or TRBV12-4, with a tentative D call TRBD2 (6 bases). With 6 bases removed from V and 0 bases from J, the gap between germline ends came to 14 bases. This CDR3 is 16 amino acids long. CDR3 nucleotide sequence: TGTGCCAGCAGCCCCCACGGGGGTACGAACACCGGGGAGCTGTTTTTT. This sequence encodes CASSPHGGTNTGELFF.

This clonotype was recorded many times. The rearrangement links TRBV20-1 to TRBJ2-3, with D perhaps given as TRBD1 or TRBD2 (6 bases each). CDR1 is DFQATT, CDR2 SNEGSKA, per germline (reference sequence). The V gene lost 5 bases and the J gene lost 4 bases, with 13 bases spanning the gap. The CDR3 has 13 amino acids. The DNA for the CDR3 is TGCAGTGCTGAGGAGGGGGAGCCAGATACGCAGTATTTT. The encoded protein is CSAEEGEPDTQYF.

The rearrangement joins TRBV4-1 to TRBJ1-1; 8 positions agree with TRBD1. V lost 5 bases, J lost 11 bases, and 16 bases stayed unmatched. CDR3 length equals 15 residues. CDR1 is MGHRA, CDR2 YSYEKL, per germline. The DNA of the CDR3 is TGCGCCAGCAGCTCTATCCGGGACAGGCCTGTTTATGCTTTCTTT. Residues: CASSSIRDRPVYAFF.

This clonotype has at least ten counts. The chain joins TRBV6-1 to TRBJ2-7; possibly TRBD1 for D (5 bases). Germline V lookup: CDR1 MNHNS, CDR2 SASEGT. The V end was cut by 5 bases, the J end by 0 bases, with 14 bases between. CDR3 length: 15 amino acids. The CDR3 DNA reads as TGTGCCAGCAGTTCTCCTACGACAGACTCCTACGAGCAGTACTTC. Translated: CASSSPTTDSYEQYF.

This clonotype has more than one count but fewer than ten. The DNA of the CDR3 is TGTGCCAGCAGTCTCCAAGGTGGTGAAAAACTGTTTTTT. The encoded protein is CASSLQGGEKLFF. This chain connects TRBV6-1 to TRBJ1-4, with D unclear. The CDR3 is 13 amino acids. V lost 5 bases and J 7 bases, leaving 11 bases between the germline ends. Germline V CDR1 and CDR2: MNHNS, SASEGT.

This clonotype was seen repeatedly, ten times or more. The CDR3 region is CATSDLEGLEAFF. CDR3 in DNA: TGTGCCACCAGTGATTTGGAGGGACTTGAAGCTTTCTTT. The chain joins TRBV24-1 to TRBJ1-1, with D perhaps matching TRBD1 (5 bases). The CDR3 contains 13 residues. The V gene lost 0 bases and the J gene lost 7 bases, with 8 bases spanning the gap. Germline V gives CDR1 KGHDR, CDR2 SFDVKD.

This clonotype was observed many times. The rearrangement joins TRBV12-3 or TRBV12-4 to TRBJ1-5; D not certain. The CDR3 contains 14 residues. Trimming left V 0 bases short and J 1 base short, with 4 bases between. The CDR3 DNA is TGTGCCAGCAGTTTAGCCGTCAGCAATCAGCCCCAGCATTTT. This encodes CASSLAVSNQPQHF.

This clonotype was observed many times. The chain is built from TRBV5-1 and TRBJ2-7; the D call may be TRBD1 or TRBD2 (5 bases each). This CDR3 is built from 13 residues. The V gene's germline CDR1 is SGHRS and CDR2 YFSETQ. Trimming stripped 9 bases from V and 6 bases from J, with 19 bases between. The CDR3 reads CANITGTNGEQYF. DNA for the CDR3: TGCGCCAACATCACGGGGACGAACGGCGAGCAGTACTTC.

At least ten counts were recorded for this clonotype. The rearrangement joins TRBV12-3 or TRBV12-4 to TRBJ1-1, with TRBD1 matching over 10 bases. The V segment lost 2 bases and the J segment 9 bases; nucleotides outside the gene matches: 3. The CDR3 has 13 amino acids. CDR3 nucleotides: TGTGCCAGCAGTTTATTAGACAGGGGGCAAGCTTTCTTT. Translating gives CASSLLDRGQAFF.

This clonotype came up many times. V gene TRBV24-1 combines with J gene TRBJ2-1; the match to TRBD1 covers 10 bases. Germline V gene sequence: CDR1 KGHDR, CDR2 SFDVKD. The CDR3 runs 15 residues. J was trimmed by 7 bases and V by 1 base; bases with no gene match: 3. The CDR3 loop reads CATSDLGTGVNEQFF. CDR3 in DNA: TGTGCCACCAGTGATTTAGGGACAGGGGTTAATGAGCAGTTCTTC.

The chain is built from TRBV7-7 and TRBJ2-3; the D gene could be TRBD1 or TRBD2 (7 bases each). The germline V gene has CDR1 SSHAT and CDR2 FNYEAQ (reference sequence). The V and J ends lost 5 bases and 4 bases respectively, with 16 bases between them. The length of the CDR3 is 15 residues. The CDR3 spells CASSRSQGGADTQYF. The CDR3 DNA reads TGTGCCAGCAGCCGCTCCCAGGGGGGGGCAGATACGCAGTATTTT.

The chain joins TRBV7-2 to TRBJ2-5, with unresolved D. With 6 bases removed from V and 6 bases from J, the gap between germline ends came to 5 bases. This CDR3 comprises 10 residues. The germline CDR1 and CDR2 sequences are SGHTA and FQGNSA. DNA for the CDR3: TGTGCCAGCAGTGGTAAGACCCAGTACTTC. Its protein product is CASSGKTQYF.

This clonotype has a handful of counts. V and J are TRBV14 and TRBJ1-5, with D uncertain. This CDR3 is built from 13 residues. Germline V gene data show CDR1 as SGHDN and CDR2 as FVKESK. The ends were cut back, 4 bases at V and 9 bases at J, with 13 bases in the middle. The CDR3 nucleotides read TGTGCCAGCAGCCTTCGGGAAACCGGGCCCCAGCATTTT. Translated: CASSLRETGPQHF.

This clonotype has ten or more counts. The gene calls are TRBV29-1 and TRBJ1-1, with D unclear. V was cut by 0 bases and J by 0 bases, with 11 bases left in between. This CDR3 comprises 15 residues. The V gene's germline CDR1 is SQVTM and CDR2 ANQGSEA. In nucleotides, the CDR3 is TGCAGCGTTGAAGAGGATTGGGAGCTGAACACTGAAGCTTTCTTT. Amino acids: CSVEEDWELNTEAFF.

In this sample, this clonotype turned up many times. The chain couples TRBV9 to TRBJ1-2, with D possibly matching TRBD1 (5 bases). V lost 5 bases and J 4 bases, leaving 12 bases between the germline ends. The CDR3 totals 13 residues. CDR1 and CDR2 from the germline V gene are SGDLS and YYNGEE. The CDR3 protein is CASSGDSPYGYTF. CDR3 bases: TGTGCCAGCAGTGGCGACAGCCCCTATGGCTACACCTTC.

With regard to this clonotype: One base away lies a much larger clone, so this may be a sequencing read error. The chain has TRBV3-1 and TRBJ2-1; either TRBD1 or TRBD2 may supply D (5 bases each). The CDR3 totals 13 residues. The germline CDR1 and CDR2 sequences are LGHDT and YNNKEL (reference sequence). CDR3 protein: CARSQPGAREQFF. As DNA, the CDR3 is TGTGCCCGCAGCCAACCCGGGGCCCGGGAGCAGTTCTTC.

The chain links TRBV28 to TRBJ2-7; 9 nucleotides agree with TRBD2. With V trimmed by 9 bases and J by 6 bases, 21 bases remained unmatched. This CDR3 comprises 17 residues. Germline V gene sequence: CDR1 MDHEN, CDR2 SYDVKM. The CDR3 region is CASQIEGLAGSAGEQYF. CDR3 bases: TGTGCCAGTCAGATCGAAGGCCTAGCGGGGAGTGCGGGCGAGCAGTACTTC. Full variable domain (rest looked up from reference TRBV28 and TRBJ2-7): DVKVTQSSRYLVKRTGEKVFLECVQDMDHENMFWYRQDPGLGLRLIYFSYDVKMKEKGDIPEGYSVSREKKERFSLILESASTNQTSMYLCASQIEGLAGSAGEQYFGPGTRLTVT.

Ten or more counts support this clonotype. This chain links TRBV7-8 with TRBJ1-1; D may be TRBD1 (6 bases). CDR3 length: 17 amino acids. The V and J ends lost 0 bases and 0 bases respectively, with 14 bases between them. Per germline, CDR1 SGHVS and CDR2 FQNEAQ. CDR3 sequence (DNA): TGTGCCAGCAGCTTAGCGAGCCAGGGGACACTGAACACTGAAGCTTTCTTT. This translates into CASSLASQGTLNTEAFF. Filled out from reference TRBV7-8 and TRBJ1-1, the complete variable domain reads GAGVSQSPRYKVAKRGQDVALRCDPISGHVSLFWYQQALGQGPEFLTYFQNEAQLDKSGLPSDRFFAERPEGSVSTLKIQRTQQEDSAVYLCASSLASQGTLNTEAFFGQGTRLTVV.

This clonotype appeared a few times. The chain has TRBV19 and TRBJ1-1; D is ambiguous. Germline V gene sequence: CDR1 LNHDA, CDR2 SQIVND (reference sequence). The V end was cut by 7 bases, the J end by 3 bases, with 15 bases between. The CDR3 runs to 14 residues. The CDR3 bases are TGTGCCAGTACTTCGATTGGTGCGGACACTGAAGCTTTCTTT. This gives the protein CASTSIGADTEAFF.